This TCR beta chain was recovered during a study of beta chain features in type 1 diabetes. Study conclusions and caveats: Type 1 diabetes patients showed a moderate but significant shortening of TCRB CDR3s in all four CD4+ subsets.

Reverse transcription of all isolated RNA meant that expressed TCRB transcripts were sequenced. Data came from immunoSEQ multiplex PCR; TCRdb stores just in-frame clones and leaves some out. This table holds 400,000 or so clones, roughly 12% found once. V was clipped by 0 bases and J by 0 bases, with 7 bases between them. The CDR3 has 16 amino acids. Germline V gene lookup returns CDR1 SGDLS and CDR2 YYNGEE. Comments on this clone: What it recognizes is unknown.

The sequenced sample was naive CD4+ T cells from blood. The chain links TRBV9 to TRBJ2-6, with D uncertain. The source of this sequence is a woman aged 18-35 years with type 1 diabetes. CDR3 coding DNA: TGTGCCAGCAGCGTAGGACGGAGCTCTGGGGCCAACGTCCTGACTTTC. Translated: CASSVGRSSGANVLTF.